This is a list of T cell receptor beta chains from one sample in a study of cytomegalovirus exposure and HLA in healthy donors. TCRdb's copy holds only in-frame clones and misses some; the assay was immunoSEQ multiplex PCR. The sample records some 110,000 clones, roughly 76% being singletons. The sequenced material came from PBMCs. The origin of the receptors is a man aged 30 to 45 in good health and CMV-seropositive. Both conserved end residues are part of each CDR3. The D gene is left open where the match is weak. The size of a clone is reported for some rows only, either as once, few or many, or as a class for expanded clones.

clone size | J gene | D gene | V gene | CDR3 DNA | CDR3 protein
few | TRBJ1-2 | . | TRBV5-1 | TGCGCCAGCAGCTTGGAGGTTGGGGCGATAGAGGGCTACACCTTC | CASSLEVGAIEGYTF
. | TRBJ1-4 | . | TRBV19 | TGTGCCAGTAGTACCGAGAACACAGGGCCGAAACTGTTTTTT | CASSTENTGPKLFF
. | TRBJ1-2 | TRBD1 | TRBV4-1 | TGCGCCAGCAGCCAAGGGGGGACAGGGGGCTACTATGGCTACACCTTC | CASSQGGTGGYYGYTF
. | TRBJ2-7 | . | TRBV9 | TGTGCCAGCAGCCGAGGGGGTTACGAGCAGTACTTC | CASSRGGYEQYF
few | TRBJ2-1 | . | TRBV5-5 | TGTGCCAGCAGCTTGGACAGGGTTAATGAGCAGTTCTTC | CASSLDRVNEQFF
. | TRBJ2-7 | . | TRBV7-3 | TGTGCCAGCAGCCAGAGGCCGGGATCCTACGAGCAGTACTTC | CASSQRPGSYEQYF
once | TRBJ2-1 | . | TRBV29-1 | TGCAGCGTTGAAGATCAGGGACAAACAAAAAAGCAGTTCTTC | CSVEDQGQTKKQFF
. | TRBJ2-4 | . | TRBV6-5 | TGTGCCAGCGGTTACGACAGAAACATTCAGTACTTC | CASGYDRNIQYF
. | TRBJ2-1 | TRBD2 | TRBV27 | TGTGCCAGCAGTTTATCCGGGACTAGCGGGGGCTACAATGAGCAGTTCTTC | CASSLSGTSGGYNEQFF
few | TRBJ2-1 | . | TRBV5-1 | TGCGCCAGCAGCTTGGTCTGGCGGGCGAATAAAGGCGATGAGCAGTTCTTC | CASSLVWRANKGDEQFF
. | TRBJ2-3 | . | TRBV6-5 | TGTGCCAGCAGTTCATTCAGGGGTACAGATACGCAGTATTTT | CASSSFRGTDTQYF
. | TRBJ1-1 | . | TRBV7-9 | TGTGCCAGCAGCCTCTACACTGAAGCTTTCTTT | CASSLYTEAFF
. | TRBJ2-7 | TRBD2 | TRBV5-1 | TGCGCCAGCAGCCCCGGACTAGGCTACGAGCAGTACTTC | CASSPGLGYEQYF
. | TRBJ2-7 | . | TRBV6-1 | TGTGCCAGCACTCCCGATAGAGGATTCTCCTACGAGCAGTACTTC | CASTPDRGFSYEQYF
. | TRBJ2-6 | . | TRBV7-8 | TGTGCCAGCAGCGTCGCTGGGGCCAACGTCCTGACTTTC | CASSVAGANVLTF
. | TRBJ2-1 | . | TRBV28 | TGTGCCAGCAGTTCGGGGGGCACGGGGAATGAGCAGTTCTTC | CASSSGGTGNEQFF
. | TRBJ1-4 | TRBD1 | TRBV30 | TGTGCCTGGAGTAGACAGGGGGCTTGGGAAAAACTGTTTTTT | CAWSRQGAWEKLFF
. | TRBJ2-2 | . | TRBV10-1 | TGCGCCAGCAGTGAGTCGATAACCGGCACCGGGGAGCTGTTTTTT | CASSESITGTGELFF
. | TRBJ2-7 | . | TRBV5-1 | TGCGCCAGCAGCTCGATAGAACAGGGAACCCACGAGCAGTACTTC | CASSSIEQGTHEQYF
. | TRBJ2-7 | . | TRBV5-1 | TGCGCCAGCAGCTCGATCCCGATAGGGGCAGGGGGGACCTACGAGCAGTACTTC | CASSSIPIGAGGTYEQYF
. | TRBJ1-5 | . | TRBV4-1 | TGCGCCAGCAGCCAAGTATCGGGAGGGGGGGATCAGCCCCAGCATTTT | CASSQVSGGGDQPQHF
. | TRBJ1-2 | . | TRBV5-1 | TGCGCCAGCAGCTTGGAACAGGGTCGGAATGGCTACACCTTC | CASSLEQGRNGYTF
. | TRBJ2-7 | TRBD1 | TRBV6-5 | TGTGCCAGCAAATGGACAGGGAGATTAGGCGAGCAGTACTTC | CASKWTGRLGEQYF
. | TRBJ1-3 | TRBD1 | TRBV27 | TGTGCCAGCAGTCCCCGACAGGGGGCGGATGGAAACACCATATATTTT | CASSPRQGADGNTIYF
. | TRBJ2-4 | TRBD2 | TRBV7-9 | TGTGCCAGCAGCTTCTCGGCGGGAGTACTAGCCAAAAACATTCAGTACTTC | CASSFSAGVLAKNIQYF
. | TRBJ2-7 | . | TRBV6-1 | TGTGCCAGCAGTGGGTTAGGGGGTTACGAGCAGTACTTC | CASSGLGGYEQYF
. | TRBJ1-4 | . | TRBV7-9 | TGTGCCAGCAGTTTAACAGAAGCTGCAACTAATGAAAAACTGTTTTTT | CASSLTEAATNEKLFF
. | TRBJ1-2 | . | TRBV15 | TGTGCCACCAGCAGAGATCCAACGGGGGGCAATTATGGCTACACCTTC | CATSRDPTGGNYGYTF
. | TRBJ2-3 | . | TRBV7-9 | TGTGCCAGCAGCTTAAATGGGCCTGGGGATACGCAGTATTTT | CASSLNGPGDTQYF
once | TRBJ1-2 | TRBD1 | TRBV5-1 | TGCGCCAGCAGCCCGGGACAGGTGGACGGCTACACCTTC | CASSPGQVDGYTF
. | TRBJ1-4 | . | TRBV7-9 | TGTGCCAGCAGCTTAGCTTTTTCGCAGGTGAACGAAAAACTGTTTTTT | CASSLAFSQVNEKLFF
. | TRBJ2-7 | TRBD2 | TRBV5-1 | TGCGCCAGCAGCTTGGACGGGGGGTACGAGCAGTACTTC | CASSLDGGYEQYF
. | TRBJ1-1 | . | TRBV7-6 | TGTGCCAGCAGCTTAGAGGGAGGGGAGGCTTTCTTT | CASSLEGGEAFF
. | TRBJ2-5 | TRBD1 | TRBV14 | TGTGCCAGCAGCCGATGGGGACAGGGAGAGACCCAGTACTTC | CASSRWGQGETQYF
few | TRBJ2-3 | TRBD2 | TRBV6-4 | TGTGCCAGCAGTCTAGCGGGGGGCACAGATACGCAGTATTTT | CASSLAGGTDTQYF
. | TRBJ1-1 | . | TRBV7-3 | TGTGCCAGCAGCTTAAACAGGGCCGCTGAAGCTTTCTTT | CASSLNRAAEAFF
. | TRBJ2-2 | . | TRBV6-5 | TGTGCCGCCAGTCAATGGAACAGGGAGGAGCTGTTTTTT | CAASQWNREELFF
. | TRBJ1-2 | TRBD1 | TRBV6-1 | TGTGCTGGGAAGCGGACAGGGCTGAATGGCTACACCTTC | CAGKRTGLNGYTF
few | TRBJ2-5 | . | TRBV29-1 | TGCAGCGTTTCGAGACTAGGGGAGACCCAGTACTTC | CSVSRLGETQYF
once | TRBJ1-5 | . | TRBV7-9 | TGTGCCAGCAGCTTAGCGGGAGGGATGGGTCAGCCCCAGCATTTT | CASSLAGGMGQPQHF
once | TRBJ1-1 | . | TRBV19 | TGTGCCAGTAGCGAAAGGGGGATGAACACTGAAGCTTTCTTT | CASSERGMNTEAFF
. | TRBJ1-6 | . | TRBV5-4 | TGTGCCAGCAGCTCCCCGACAGACAGCCCTAGAGGACCCCTCCACTTT | CASSSPTDSPRGPLHF
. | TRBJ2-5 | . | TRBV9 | TGTGCCAGCAGCTCCGTGGGACTGGGCGGGGCGCAAGAGACCCAGTACTTC | CASSSVGLGGAQETQYF
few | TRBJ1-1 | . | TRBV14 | TGTGCCAGCAGCCAAACCCCCCGGGGAGCTTTCTTT | CASSQTPRGAFF
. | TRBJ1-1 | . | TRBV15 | TGTGCCACCAGCAGGGACAGAGGGAATACTGAAGCTTTCTTT | CATSRDRGNTEAFF
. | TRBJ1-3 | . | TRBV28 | TGTGCCAGCTCTACGGGAGGGACGGGAAACACCATATATTTT | CASSTGGTGNTIYF
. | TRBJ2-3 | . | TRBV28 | TGTGCCAGCAGTTTGAACGACAGGACAGATACGCAGTATTTT | CASSLNDRTDTQYF
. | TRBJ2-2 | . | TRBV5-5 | TGTGCCAGCAGCTTGTTCACCCTAGGTAACACCGGGGAGCTGTTTTTT | CASSLFTLGNTGELFF